A selection of T cell receptor beta chains follows, all from one sample in a study of T cells in Graves' hyperthyroidism and ophthalmopathy. One entry per CDR3 protein results from TCRdb running MiXCR on the multiplex PCR reads. There are around 600,000 distinct CDR3 sequences in the sample; more than 14% occur only once, and approximately 13% lies in the top ten. The sample taken for sequencing was blood. These receptors were collected from a woman aged 50 to 60 with Graves' ophthalmopathy. Both conserved end residues are part of each CDR3. A D gene is named only where the DNA matches it firmly. Size is stated for part of the rows, as once, few or many counts, or as a class when the clone is expanded.

TRBV29-1	TRBJ2-7	TRBD2	few	TGCAGCGTTGGGCTCCTAGCGGGGGCCTACGAGCAGTACTTC	CSVGLLAGAYEQYF
TRBV20-1	TRBJ2-2	-	many	TGCAGTGCTACCCAGGACTCGACCGGGGAGCTGTTTTTT	CSATQDSTGELFF
TRBV7-6	TRBJ1-2	-	-	-	CASSFYICSAKTVGQGANYGYTF
TRBV20-1	TRBJ2-1	TRBD2	many	TGCAGTGCTGTGACCCTCGGGACTAGCGGATACAATGAGCAGTTCTTC	CSAVTLGTSGYNEQFF
TRBV5-1	TRBJ2-7	TRBD2	many	TGCGCCAGCAGCTTTACCCCGACTAGCGGACCTTACGAGCAGTACTTC	CASSFTPTSGPYEQYF
TRBV6-2/TRBV6-3	TRBJ1-1	-	few	TGTGCCAGCAGTTACCCGGGGCAACGGGGTGAAGCTTTCTTT	CASSYPGQRGEAFF
TRBV5-5	TRBJ2-4	TRBD1	many	TGTGCCAGCAGCTTGACTCAGGGGGCAAGAAACATTCAGTACTTC	CASSLTQGARNIQYF
TRBV6-1	TRBJ2-7	-	many	TGTGCCAGCAGTGATGTCTACGAGCAGTACTTC	CASSDVYEQYF
TRBV20-1	TRBJ2-4	TRBD2	few	TGCAGTGCTAGAGGGGCGGGGGAGGTCAAAAACATTCAGTACTTC	CSARGAGEVKNIQYF
TRBV28	TRBJ2-5	TRBD2	many	TGTGCCAGCAGTTTAAAATGGGGACTAGCGGGGCAAGAGACCCAGTACTTC	CASSLKWGLAGQETQYF
TRBV7-9	TRBJ1-1	TRBD1	few	TGTGCCAGCAAAGAGACAGGGGGCACAGCTTTCTTT	CASKETGGTAFF
TRBV6-1	TRBJ2-7	-	-	TGTGCCAGCAAGTCCGGCGCGGAGCCATTATACGAGCAGTACTTC	CASKSGAEPLYEQYF
TRBV18	TRBJ1-1	-	many	TGTGCCAGCTCACCGGACAGCGCGAGGAACACTGAAGCTTTCTTT	CASSPDSARNTEAFF
TRBV15	TRBJ2-2	-	few	TGTGCCACCAGCAGAGGGGAGAAAAACACCGGGGAGCTGTTTTTT	CATSRGEKNTGELFF
TRBV28	TRBJ1-2	-	many	TGTGCCACCAGTACGCGAGGCGGCTACACCTTC	CATSTRGGYTF
TRBV5-1	TRBJ2-3	-	many	TGCGCCAGCAGCTTGGGACACCGCACAGATACGCAGTATTTT	CASSLGHRTDTQYF
TRBV20-1	TRBJ2-5	TRBD2	few	TGCAGTGCTAGCGGACTAACGGGAGGGCACTACCAAGAGACCCAGTACTTC	CSASGLTGGHYQETQYF
TRBV5-1	TRBJ2-7	TRBD2	many	TGCGCCAGCAGCTTGGCCCAGGGGACAGGGAGGACTAGCGGGACCTACGAGCAGTACTTC	CASSLAQGTGRTSGTYEQYF
TRBV4-2	TRBJ1-1	TRBD1	-	TGTGCCAGCAGCCAGGCTAGACAGGGCATGAACACTGAAGCTTTCTTT	CASSQARQGMNTEAFF
TRBV7-3	TRBJ2-1	TRBD2	few	TGTGCCAGCAGCCCTAGCGGGTACTCCTACAATGAGCAGTTCTTC	CASSPSGYSYNEQFF
TRBV7-9	TRBJ2-1	-	few	TGTGCCAGCAGCGTCGCCACCCCGGGGGCCGATTACCCTGTCCTCCCCTACAATGAGCAGTTCTTC	CASSVATPGADYPVLPYNEQFF
TRBV28	TRBJ1-5	-	few	TGTGCCAGCAGTCGGGATTTGAGGGGTCAGCCCCAGCATTTT	CASSRDLRGQPQHF
TRBV27	TRBJ2-3	-	-	TGTGCCAGCAGTTTGGAGGGCCCGGTTAAGTATACGCAGTATTTT	CASSLEGPVKYTQYF
TRBV7-2	TRBJ1-1	-	many	TGTGCCAGCAGCTTACAAGTCGCCCTTATGAACACTGAAGCTTTCTTT	CASSLQVALMNTEAFF
TRBV11-2	TRBJ1-2	-	many	TGTGCCAGCAGCTTAGTAGGGATTGGTGGCTACACCTTC	CASSLVGIGGYTF
TRBV28	TRBJ2-3	-	few	TGTGCCAGCAGTTTAGATAGGGCCACTAGCACAGATACGCAGTATTTT	CASSLDRATSTDTQYF
TRBV7-9	TRBJ2-1	-	many	TGTGCCAGCAGCTTAGTGGGGTCTGCCAGCGATGAGCAGTTCTTC	CASSLVGSASDEQFF
TRBV7-2	TRBJ2-7	-	-	TGTGCCAGCAGGACCCAAGGCGAGCAGTACTTC	CASRTQGEQYF
TRBV15	TRBJ1-6	-	many	TGTGCCACCAGCAGAGATCAGGTTTCACCCCTCCACTTT	CATSRDQVSPLHF
TRBV7-6	TRBJ2-2	TRBD1	few	TGTGCCAGCAGCTTAGTCAGGGGGCTAGAGAACACCGGGGAGCTGTTTTTT	CASSLVRGLENTGELFF
TRBV24-1	TRBJ2-3	-	few	TGTGCCACCAGTGATCCGGAGAAGACAGATACGCAGTATTTT	CATSDPEKTDTQYF
TRBV5-1	TRBJ2-4	TRBD2	many	TGCGCCAGCAGCCCCGGCCTCGGGGGGACTAGCGGGAAAGGCAAAAACATTCAGTACTTC	CASSPGLGGTSGKGKNIQYF
TRBV7-3	TRBJ2-5	-	many	TGTGCCAGCAGCTTAAATGGTAGAGAGACCCAGTACTTC	CASSLNGRETQYF
TRBV7-9	TRBJ1-1	-	many	TGTGCCAGCAGACAGGGTTTTAGCACTGAAGCTTTCTTT	CASRQGFSTEAFF
TRBV12-5	TRBJ2-2	-	many	TGTGCTAGTGGCCCCAGGCCGGGCTCGAACACCGGGGAGCTGTTTTTT	CASGPRPGSNTGELFF
TRBV7-6	TRBJ2-2	TRBD2	few	TGTGCCAGCAGCTTCCCAGCGGGGCCGAACACCGGGGAGCTGTTTTTT	CASSFPAGPNTGELFF
TRBV7-6	TRBJ2-7	TRBD2	many	TGTGCCAGCAGCCGTGGCCTAGCGGGAGGGTCCTACGAGCAGTACTTC	CASSRGLAGGSYEQYF
TRBV12-3/TRBV12-4	TRBJ1-6	-	many	TGTGCCAGCAGTCCCTACGCGGCGCGGGCACCCCTCCACTTT	CASSPYAARAPLHF
TRBV4-3	TRBJ2-2	-	few	TGCGCCAGCAGCCGATCCGGGTCAGCCAACACCGGGGAGCTGTTTTTT	CASSRSGSANTGELFF
TRBV5-1	TRBJ1-1	-	-	TGCGCCAGCAGCTTGGAAGCAGGACCACCATGGAACACTGAAGCTTTCTTT	CASSLEAGPPWNTEAFF